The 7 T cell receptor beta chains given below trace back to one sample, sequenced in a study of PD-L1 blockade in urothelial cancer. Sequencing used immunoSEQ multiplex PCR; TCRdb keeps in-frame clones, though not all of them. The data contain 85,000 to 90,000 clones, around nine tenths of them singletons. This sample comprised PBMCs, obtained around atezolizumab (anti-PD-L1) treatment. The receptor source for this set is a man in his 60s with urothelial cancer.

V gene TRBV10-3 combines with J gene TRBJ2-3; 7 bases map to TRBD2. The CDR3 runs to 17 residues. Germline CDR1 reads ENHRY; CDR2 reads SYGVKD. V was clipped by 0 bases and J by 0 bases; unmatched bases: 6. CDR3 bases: TGTGCCATCAGTGAGTCGGTGGCTAGCGGCAGCACAGATACGCAGTATTTT. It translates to CAISESVASGSTDTQYF.

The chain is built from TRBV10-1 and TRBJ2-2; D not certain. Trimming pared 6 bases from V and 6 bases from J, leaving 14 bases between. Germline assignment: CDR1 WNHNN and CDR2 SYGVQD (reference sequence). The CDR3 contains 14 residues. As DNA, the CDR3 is TGCGCCAGCAGATTAAGTTCAGGATCCGGGGAGCTGTTTTTT. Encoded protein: CASRLSSGSGELFF.

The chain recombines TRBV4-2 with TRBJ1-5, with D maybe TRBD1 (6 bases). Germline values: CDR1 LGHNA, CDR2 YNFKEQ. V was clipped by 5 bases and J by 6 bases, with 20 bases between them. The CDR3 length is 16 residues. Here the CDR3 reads CASSTQTGQTPQPQHF. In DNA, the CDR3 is TGTGCCAGCAGCACCCAGACAGGACAGACGCCTCAGCCCCAGCATTTT.

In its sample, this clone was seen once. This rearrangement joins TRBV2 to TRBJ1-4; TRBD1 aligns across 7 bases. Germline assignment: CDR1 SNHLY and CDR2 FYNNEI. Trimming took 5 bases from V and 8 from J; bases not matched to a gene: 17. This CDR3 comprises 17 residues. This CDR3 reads CASSRGQGLALGEKLFF. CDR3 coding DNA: TGTGCCAGCAGTAGGGGGCAGGGGCTGGCCCTTGGGGAAAAACTGTTTTTT.

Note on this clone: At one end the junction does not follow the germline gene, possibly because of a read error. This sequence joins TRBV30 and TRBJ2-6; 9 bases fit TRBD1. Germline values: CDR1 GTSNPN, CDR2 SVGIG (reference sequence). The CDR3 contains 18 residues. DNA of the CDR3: TGCGCATCAACGGGGACCGGGACAGGGAACTCTGGGGCCAACGTCCTGACTTTC. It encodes CASTGTGTGNSGANVLTF.

The CDR3 bases are TGTGCCAGCAGTTCCCTAGCGGGGGCCTCGAACACCGGGGAGCTGTTTTTT. Its protein is CASSSLAGASNTGELFF. The chain links TRBV7-2 to TRBJ2-2; 10 nucleotides line up with TRBD2. From germline, CDR1 is SGHTA and CDR2 FQGNSA. This CDR3 comprises 17 residues. The junction had 7 bases not matched to a gene; V was cut back by 6 bases and J by 0 bases.

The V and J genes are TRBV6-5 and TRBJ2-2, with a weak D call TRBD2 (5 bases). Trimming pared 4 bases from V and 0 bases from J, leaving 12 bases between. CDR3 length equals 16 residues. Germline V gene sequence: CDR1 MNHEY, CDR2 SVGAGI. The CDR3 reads CASSFGIISNTGELFF. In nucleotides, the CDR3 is TGTGCCAGCAGTTTCGGGATTATTTCGAACACCGGGGAGCTGTTTTTT.